This paragraph covers one T cell receptor beta chain sequence. Its target is unknown. The data derive from a study of CD8 T cells in ankylosing spondylitis. Findings and caveats of the study: As reported, disease-linked clones showed significant enrichment in matched ankylosing spondylitis synovial fluid. Seemingly characteristic of ankylosing spondylitis blood was a TCR beta motif consisting of about 8 highly homologous variants.

With molecular barcodes, quantitative 5'-RACE was used to make the TCR beta libraries. Using its own MiXCR run on the 5' RACE reads, TCRdb lists one record per CDR3 protein. This table holds 250,000 to 350,000 distinct CDR3 sequences, around 18% found once. The J segment lost 6 bases and the V segment lost 6 bases, leaving 13 bases of the junction unmatched. This CDR3 is 15 amino acids long. Germline-derived CDR1 and CDR2 are SQVTM and ANQGSEA. The TCR comes from a male donor with ankylosing spondylitis or in good health (not recorded which). Material: blood, either unsorted or a sorted T cell fraction (not recorded which). The chain is built from TRBV29-1 and TRBJ2-1, with 8 bases identical to TRBD1. As DNA, the CDR3 is TGCAGCGTCCAAGGAACGGACAGGGTTTTCAATGAGCAGTTCTTC. Protein: CSVQGTDRVFNEQFF.